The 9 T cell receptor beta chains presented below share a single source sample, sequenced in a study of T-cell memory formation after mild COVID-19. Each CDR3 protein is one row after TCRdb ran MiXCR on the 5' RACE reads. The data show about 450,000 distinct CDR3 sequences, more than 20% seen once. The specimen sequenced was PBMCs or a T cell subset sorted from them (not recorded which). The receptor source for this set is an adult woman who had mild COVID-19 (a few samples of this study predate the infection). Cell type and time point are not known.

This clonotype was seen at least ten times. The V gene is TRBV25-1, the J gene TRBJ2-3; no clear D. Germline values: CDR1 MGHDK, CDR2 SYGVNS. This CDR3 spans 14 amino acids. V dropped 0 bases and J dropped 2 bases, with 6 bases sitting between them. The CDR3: CASSEYALTDTQYF. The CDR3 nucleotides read TGTGCCAGCAGTGAATATGCGCTCACAGATACGCAGTATTTT.

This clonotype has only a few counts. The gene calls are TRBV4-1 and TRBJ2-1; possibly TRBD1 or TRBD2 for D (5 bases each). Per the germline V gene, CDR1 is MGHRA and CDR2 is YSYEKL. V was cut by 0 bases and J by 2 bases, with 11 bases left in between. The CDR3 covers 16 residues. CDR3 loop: CASSQDRDRPYNEQFF. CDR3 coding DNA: TGCGCCAGCAGCCAAGACCGGGACCGCCCCTACAATGAGCAGTTCTTC.

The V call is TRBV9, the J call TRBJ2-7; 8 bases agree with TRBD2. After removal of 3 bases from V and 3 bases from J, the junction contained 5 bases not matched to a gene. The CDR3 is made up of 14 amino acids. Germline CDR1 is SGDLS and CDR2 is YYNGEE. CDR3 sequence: CASSETSENYEQYF. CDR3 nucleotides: TGTGCCAGCAGCGAGACTAGCGAGAACTACGAGCAGTACTTC.

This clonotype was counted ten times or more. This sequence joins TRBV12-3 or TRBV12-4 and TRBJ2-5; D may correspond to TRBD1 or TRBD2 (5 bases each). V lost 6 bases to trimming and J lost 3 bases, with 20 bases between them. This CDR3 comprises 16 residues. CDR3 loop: CASSLFPVGTKETQYF. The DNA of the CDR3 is TGTGCCAGCAGCCTCTTCCCTGTGGGGACCAAAGAGACCCAGTACTTC.

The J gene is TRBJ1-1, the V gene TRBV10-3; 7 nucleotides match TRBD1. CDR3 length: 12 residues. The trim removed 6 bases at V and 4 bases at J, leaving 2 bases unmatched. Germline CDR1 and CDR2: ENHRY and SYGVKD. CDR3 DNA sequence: TGTGCCATCAGCCAGGGGGGCACTGAAGCTTTCTTT. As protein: CAISQGGTEAFF.

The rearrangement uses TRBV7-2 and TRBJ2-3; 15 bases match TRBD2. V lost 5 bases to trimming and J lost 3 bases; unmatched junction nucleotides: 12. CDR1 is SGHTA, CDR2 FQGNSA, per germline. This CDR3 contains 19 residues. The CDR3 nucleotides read TGTGCCAGCAGCCGACCTCGGACTAGCGGGGGGGCGCGGACAGATACGCAGTATTTT. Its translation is CASSRPRTSGGARTDTQYF.

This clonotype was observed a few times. The chain's CDR3 is CASSGAVTGTQYF. CDR3 DNA: TGTGCCAGCAGTGGAGCGGTCACCGGAACCCAGTACTTC. This chain links TRBV6-2 or TRBV6-3 with TRBJ2-5; tentative D call: TRBD2 (5 bases). V shed 5 bases and J shed 8 bases, with 15 bases lying between them. The CDR3 contains 13 residues. Germline values: CDR1 MNHEY, CDR2 SVGEGT.

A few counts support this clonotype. This CDR3 is CASSSAGIAKNIQYF. CDR3 nucleotides: TGTGCCAGCAGCTCGGCCGGAATAGCCAAAAACATTCAGTACTTC. The V gene is TRBV6-5, the J gene TRBJ2-4; no firm D call. This CDR3 spans 15 amino acids. V shed 6 bases and J shed 0 bases, with 12 bases lying between them. Per germline, CDR1 MNHEY and CDR2 SVGAGI.

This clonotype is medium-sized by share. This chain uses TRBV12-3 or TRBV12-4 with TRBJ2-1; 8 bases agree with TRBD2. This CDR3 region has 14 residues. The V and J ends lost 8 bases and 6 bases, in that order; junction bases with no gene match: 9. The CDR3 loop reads CASLGTGGVNEQFF. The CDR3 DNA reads TGTGCCAGCCTAGGGACCGGGGGGGTCAATGAGCAGTTCTTC.